This TCR beta chain was recovered during a study of identifying expanded T cells in peripheral blood. Using immunoSEQ multiplex PCR, the repertoire was profiled, and TCRdb retains in-frame clones only, with some absent. Of 97,000 or so clones in the sample, around 89% were seen once. V was clipped by 8 bases and J by 0 bases, with 5 bases between them. Germline V gene sequence: CDR1 MNHEY, CDR2 SMNVEV (reference sequence). This CDR3 has 13 residues. This sequence was found in a person aged 18 to 75 in good health. The source material was blood. V gene TRBV27 combines with J gene TRBJ1-6; D not certain. The CDR3 DNA sequence: TGTGCCAGCTCCAGCTCCTATAATTCACCCCTCCACTTT. It specifies CASSSSYNSPLHF.